The next 5 T cell receptor beta chains were all read from a single sample in a study of glioma-infiltrating T cells after dendritic cell vaccination. Repertoires were generated with immunoSEQ multiplex PCR, while TCRdb's copy carries only in-frame clones and drops some. Found here are roughly 80,000 clones, roughly 84% of them singletons; the top ten hold 2% to 2.5%. Time point reported: after dendritic cell vaccination, including at tumor progression/relapse. Here the sequenced sample was blood, taken after dendritic cell vaccination. These receptors all stem from a human donor with glioblastoma.

Concerning this clone: One end of the junction varies from germline; a read error may be responsible. The genes are TRBV7-7 and TRBJ2-3, with 9 bases aligning to TRBD2. Germline assignment: CDR1 SSHAT and CDR2 FNYEAQ (reference sequence). The CDR3 extends over 16 amino acids. CDR3 DNA sequence: TGTGCTAGCAGCCCCGGAACTAGCGGGTGGACAGATACGCAGTATTTT. This sequence encodes CASSPGTSGWTDTQYF. Combining the CDR3 with reference TRBV7-7 and TRBJ2-3 gives the whole variable domain GAGVSQSPRYKVTKRGQDVTLRCDPISSHATLYWYQQALGQGPEFLTYFNYEAQPDKSGLPSDRFSAERPEGSISTLTIQRTEQRDSAMYRCASSPGTSGWTDTQYFGPGTRLTVL.

The chain is built from TRBV5-6 and TRBJ1-2, with a weak D call TRBD1 (6 bases). This CDR3 is 15 amino acids long. Germline loops: CDR1 SGHDT, CDR2 YYEEEE. The V gene lost 6 bases and the J gene lost 0 bases, with 15 bases spanning the gap. The CDR3: CASTPGVLANYGYTF. For the CDR3, the DNA is TGTGCCAGCACCCCAGGGGTCCTAGCTAACTATGGCTACACCTTC. Drawing the rest from reference TRBV5-6 and TRBJ1-2, the complete variable domain is DAGVTQSPTHLIKTRGQQVTLRCSPKSGHDTVSWYQQALGQGPQFIFQYYEEEERQRGNFPDRFSGHQFPNYSSELNVNALLLGDSALYLCASTPGVLANYGYTFGSGTRLTVV.

The chain carries TRBV7-8 and TRBJ2-2; 8 positions agree with TRBD2. The CDR3 runs to 16 residues. V gave up 5 bases and J gave up 3 bases; unmatched junction bases: 8. The V gene's germline CDR1 is SGHVS and CDR2 FQNEAQ. DNA for the CDR3: TGTGCCAGCAGCCTCGGGGGGGCTGGGTACACCGGGGAGCTGTTTTTT. This sequence encodes CASSLGGAGYTGELFF.

V is TRBV9 and J is TRBJ2-1; TRBD2 aligns across 11 bases. Trimming removed 0 bases from V and 8 bases from J; junction bases left unmatched: 7. The CDR3 contains 16 residues. The germline V gene encodes CDR1 SGDLS and CDR2 YYNGEE. In DNA, the CDR3 is TGTGCCAGCAGCGTAGACACGACTAGCGGGATATATGAGCAGTTCTTC. It encodes CASSVDTTSGIYEQFF.

V is TRBV5-1 and J is TRBJ2-2; D perhaps matches TRBD1 (5 bases). The CDR3 length is 15 residues. V was pared by 1 base and J by 4 bases, with 11 bases between. Germline lookup yields CDR1 SGHRS and CDR2 YFSETQ. The CDR3 reads CASSLSGMGTGELFF. As DNA, the CDR3 is TGCGCCAGCAGCTTGTCAGGGATGGGCACCGGGGAGCTGTTTTTT.